Presented here are 5 T cell receptor beta chains from one specimen sequenced in a study of OX40 agonist ivuxolimab in advanced cancers. The method behind the library was the immunoSEQ multiplex PCR assay. This is the immuneACCESS table as TCRdb keeps it, with only in-frame sequences that have V and J called. A part of the clones is gone; compared with another copy, unresolved V genes explain less than half, and the rest is unexplained. Recorded for this sample are some 39,000 clones; less than 90% of them occurred a single time. The ten largest clones capture 4% to 5% of the sample. Material: CD4+ or CD8+ T cells sorted from blood, obtained in a trial of the OX40 agonist ivuxolimab. Receptor source: an adult with an advanced solid tumor such as melanoma, head and neck, liver or kidney cancer.

V usage is TRBV5-4 and J usage is TRBJ1-1; 8 bases map to TRBD1. The germline CDR1 and CDR2 sequences are SGHNT and YYREEE (reference sequence). J gave up 3 bases and V 4 bases, and 5 bases lay outside the gene matches. This CDR3 has 14 amino acids. The CDR3 loop is CASSRDRWDTEAFF. The CDR3 region has the DNA TGTGCCAGCAGCCGGGACAGGTGGGACACTGAAGCTTTCTTT.

The CDR3 DNA sequence: TGTGCCAGCAGTGATATAGTAGGGAGAGGCGGTAAACTGTTTTTT. It is translated as CASSDIVGRGGKLFF. The chain combines TRBV25-1 with TRBJ1-4; D unresolved. Trimming pared 3 bases from V and 11 bases from J, leaving 19 bases between. This CDR3 has 15 residues. CDR1 is MGHDK and CDR2 is SYGVNS in the germline V gene.

As to this clone: Relative to the germline gene, one junction end is altered; a read error may explain this. The V gene is TRBV9, the J gene TRBJ2-5, with D unresolved. This CDR3 is built from 17 residues. CDR1 is SGDLS, CDR2 YYNGEE, per germline. The CDR3 DNA sequence: TGTGCCAGCGGCGTAGGACCCCTTTCGGCGTCAGCAGAGACCCAGTACTTC. This gives the protein CASGVGPLSASAETQYF.

This rearrangement joins TRBV7-9 to TRBJ1-2, with D possibly matching TRBD1 (6 bases). The V gene lost 0 bases and the J gene lost 0 bases, with 17 bases spanning the gap. Germline V CDR1 and CDR2: SEHNR, FQNEAQ (reference sequence). The CDR3 runs to 18 residues. The CDR3 here is CASSLANHRDTTNYGYTF. CDR3 nucleotide sequence: TGTGCCAGCAGCTTAGCCAACCACCGGGACACAACTAACTATGGCTACACCTTC.

The chain recombines TRBV14 with TRBJ1-1; the match to TRBD1 covers 9 bases. The ends lost 3 bases at V and 6 bases at J; junction bases unmatched: 8. The CDR3 extends over 15 amino acids. The germline V gene has CDR1 SGHDN and CDR2 FVKESK. CDR3 in amino acids: CASSQLGQGGSEAFF. The CDR3 region has the DNA TGTGCCAGCAGCCAGTTGGGACAGGGAGGTTCTGAAGCTTTCTTT. The full variable domain, with the rest looked up from reference TRBV14 and TRBJ1-1, is EAGVTQFPSHSVIEKGQTVTLRCDPISGHDNLYWYRRVMGKEIKFLLHFVKESKQDESGMPNNRFLAERTGGTYSTLKVQPAELEDSGVYFCASSQLGQGGSEAFFGQGTRLTVV.